Sequencing of this TCR beta chain was carried out in a study of Graves' ophthalmopathy and Graves' hyperthyroidism. Germline CDR1 reads MNHNS; CDR2 reads SASEGT. The CDR3 covers 11 residues. V was pared by 3 bases and J by 7 bases, with 4 bases between. Serum thyroxine and TRAb, along with clinical symptoms, thyroid ultrasound and orbital computed tomography, were what diagnosis relied on. RNA transcripts served as template for amplifying TCR beta CDR3 sequences. RT-PCR with HTBI primers came first, then second-round multiplex PCR. TCRdb re-called the multiplex PCR reads through MiXCR, storing one row per CDR3 protein. The top ten clones hold approximately 9.8% of a sample with around 470,000 distinct CDR3 sequences, around an eighth of them seen once. This clonotype was seen ten or more times.

The TCR comes from a woman younger than 45 with Graves' ophthalmopathy. Sequenced sample: blood. The rearrangement links TRBV6-1 to TRBJ1-5, with unresolved D. The CDR3 bases are TGTGCCAGCAGTGACAAACAGCCCCAGCATTTT. Amino acids: CASSDKQPQHF.